Following are 11 T cell receptor beta chains from one sample sequenced in a study of blood T cell repertoires in COVID-19. Method: immunoSEQ multiplex PCR; TCRdb's copy keeps in-frame clones and lacks some. In the table there are 150,000 to 200,000 clones, about 83% of which are singletons. The sequenced sample was peripheral blood. The receptors shown here come from a woman in her 70s with COVID-19, enrolled during active disease.

The chain employs TRBV7-2 and TRBJ2-7; TRBD1 aligns across 7 bases. Germline CDR1 is SGHTA and CDR2 is FQGNSA. The CDR3 spans 14 residues. Trimming took 5 bases from V and 2 from J; bases not matched to a gene: 6. The CDR3 protein is CASSATGMAYEQYF. CDR3 nucleotides: TGTGCCAGCAGCGCGACAGGGATGGCCTACGAGCAGTACTTC.

The chain joins TRBV28 to TRBJ1-1; 8 bases align to TRBD1. There are 15 residues in the CDR3. The J segment lost 5 bases and the V segment lost 9 bases, leaving 14 bases of the junction unmatched. Germline V gene sequence: CDR1 MDHEN, CDR2 SYDVKM. The CDR3 here is CASSAVGQGTTEAFF. The CDR3 bases are TGTGCCAGTTCGGCTGTAGGACAGGGCACGACTGAAGCTTTCTTT. The complete variable domain, with remaining parts taken from reference TRBV28 and TRBJ1-1, reads DVKVTQSSRYLVKRTGEKVFLECVQDMDHENMFWYRQDPGLGLRLIYFSYDVKMKEKGDIPEGYSVSREKKERFSLILESASTNQTSMYLCASSAVGQGTTEAFFGQGTRLTVV.

The chain carries TRBV25-1 and TRBJ2-1, with D possibly being TRBD2 (5 bases). Germline-derived CDR1 and CDR2 are MGHDK and SYGVNS. The ends were cut back, 7 bases at V and 4 bases at J, with 11 bases in the middle. The CDR3 totals 13 residues. The CDR3 nucleotides are TGTGCCAGCAATGGACGGGGTTACAATGAGCAGTTCTTC. It is translated as CASNGRGYNEQFF.

The chain uses TRBV7-3 and TRBJ2-2, with D tentatively TRBD2 (5 bases). Germline V gene data show CDR1 as SGHTA and CDR2 as FQGTGA. There are 14 residues in the CDR3. The V gene lost 2 bases and the J gene lost 5 bases, with 9 bases spanning the gap. CDR3 region: CASSLGPGTGELFF. The DNA of the CDR3 is TGTGCCAGCAGCTTAGGGCCGGGGACCGGGGAGCTGTTTTTT.

CDR3 DNA sequence: TGCGCCAGCAGGGGAGCCGGGGGACAGCCCCAGCATTTT. Amino acids: CASRGAGGQPQHF. This rearrangement joins TRBV10-2 to TRBJ1-5; a possible D gene is TRBD1 (5 bases). The CDR3 is 13 residues long. From germline, CDR1 is WSHSY and CDR2 SAAADI. V was clipped by 6 bases and J by 7 bases, with 13 bases between them.

The chain combines TRBV5-1 with TRBJ2-2, with 7 bases fitting TRBD1. Germline V gene data show CDR1 as SGHRS and CDR2 as YFSETQ. This CDR3 has 15 residues. Trimming took 7 bases from V and 0 from J; bases not matched to a gene: 6. CDR3 sequence reads: CASETGTPNTGELFF. DNA of the CDR3: TGCGCCAGCGAGACAGGGACACCGAACACCGGGGAGCTGTTTTTT.

J is TRBJ2-1 and V is TRBV4-1, with 10 bases aligning to TRBD2. This CDR3 has 15 residues. The V gene's germline CDR1 is MGHRA and CDR2 YSYEKL. The junction had 5 bases not matched to a gene; V was cut back by 3 bases and J by 6 bases. The CDR3 protein is CASSQGGTSVNEQFF. The CDR3 nucleotides are TGCGCCAGCAGCCAGGGAGGGACTAGCGTCAATGAGCAGTTCTTC.

This sequence joins TRBV4-2 and TRBJ2-1; perhaps TRBD1 as D (5 bases). Germline V gives CDR1 LGHNA, CDR2 YNFKEQ. The CDR3 is made up of 14 amino acids. V lost 1 base and J 5 bases, leaving 9 bases between the germline ends. CDR3 sequence (DNA): TGTGCCAGCAGCCAAGCTGGACAACACAATGAGCAGTTCTTC. It specifies CASSQAGQHNEQFF.

This chain uses TRBV19 with TRBJ2-1; the match to TRBD1 covers 9 bases. The CDR3 is 14 amino acids. Germline CDR1 is LNHDA and CDR2 is SQIVND (reference sequence). V shed 1 base, J shed 8 bases, and the junction held 3 bases outside the gene matches. The CDR3 DNA follows: TGTGCCAGTAGTATAGGGGACAGGGTCTATGAGCAGTTCTTC. Its translation: CASSIGDRVYEQFF.

V usage is TRBV7-9 and J usage is TRBJ2-1; 7 bases are shared with TRBD2. Unmatched junction bases numbered 4, after V lost 1 base and J lost 4 bases. CDR3 length: 15 amino acids. Per germline, CDR1 SEHNR and CDR2 FQNEAQ (reference sequence). The CDR3 protein is CASSLGAGQYNEQFF. For the CDR3, the DNA is TGTGCCAGCAGCTTAGGAGCGGGGCAGTACAATGAGCAGTTCTTC.

CDR3 bases: TGCAGCGTTGGTTTCTCGGTTGGGGGGGTCAATCAGCCCCAGCATTTT. It specifies CSVGFSVGGVNQPQHF. V and J are TRBV29-1 and TRBJ1-5; possible D gene TRBD1, 5 bases. The V and J ends lost 4 bases and 3 bases respectively, with 19 bases between them. Germline V CDR1 and CDR2: SQVTM, ANQGSEA. This CDR3 comprises 16 residues.